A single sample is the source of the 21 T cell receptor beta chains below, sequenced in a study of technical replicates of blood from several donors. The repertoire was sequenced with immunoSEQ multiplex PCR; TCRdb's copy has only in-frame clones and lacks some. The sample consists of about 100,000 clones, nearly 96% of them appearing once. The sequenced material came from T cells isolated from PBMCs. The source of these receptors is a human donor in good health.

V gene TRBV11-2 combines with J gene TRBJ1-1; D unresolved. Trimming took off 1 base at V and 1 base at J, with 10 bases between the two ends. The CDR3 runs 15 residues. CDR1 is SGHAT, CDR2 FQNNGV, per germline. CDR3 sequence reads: CASSLGAGWNTEAFF. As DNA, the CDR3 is TGTGCCAGCAGCTTAGGGGCAGGTTGGAACACTGAAGCTTTCTTT.

CDR3 loop: CASSLTGSPGLSGNTIYF. The CDR3 DNA reads as TGTGCCAGCAGTTTAACAGGGTCCCCCGGCCTCTCTGGAAACACCATATATTTT. V and J are TRBV27 and TRBJ1-3, with a possible D match to TRBD1 (6 bases). V was shortened by 2 bases and J by 0 bases, with 17 bases between the two germline ends. The germline V gene has CDR1 MNHEY and CDR2 SMNVEV (reference sequence). This CDR3 region has 18 residues.

CDR3 DNA sequence: TGCAGCACCAGAGCGGGAGCGGATGAGCAGTTCTTC. The encoded protein is CSTRAGADEQFF. This sequence joins TRBV29-1 and TRBJ2-1; 8 nucleotides line up with TRBD2. CDR1 and CDR2 from the germline V gene are SQVTM and ANQGSEA. With V trimmed by 8 bases and J by 8 bases, 8 bases remained unmatched. This CDR3 region has 12 residues.

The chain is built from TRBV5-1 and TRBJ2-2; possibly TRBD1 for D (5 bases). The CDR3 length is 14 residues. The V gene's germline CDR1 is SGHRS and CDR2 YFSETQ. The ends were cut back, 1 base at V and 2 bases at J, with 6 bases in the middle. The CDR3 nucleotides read TGCGCCAGCAGCTTGCAGGGTAACACCGGGGAGCTGTTTTTT. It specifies CASSLQGNTGELFF.

The CDR3 is CASAQGVGTEAFF. The CDR3 DNA follows: TGTGCCAGCGCGCAGGGGGTGGGCACTGAAGCTTTCTTT. J is TRBJ1-1 and V is TRBV5-4; TRBD1 agrees at 7 bases. CDR3 size: 13 residues. J gave up 4 bases and V 7 bases, and 7 bases lay outside the gene matches. CDR1 and CDR2 from the germline V gene are SGHNT and YYREEE (reference sequence).

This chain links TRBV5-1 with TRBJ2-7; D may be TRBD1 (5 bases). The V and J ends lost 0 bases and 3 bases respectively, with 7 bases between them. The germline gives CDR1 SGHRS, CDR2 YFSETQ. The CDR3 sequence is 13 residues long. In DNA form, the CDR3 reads TGCGCCAGCAGCTTGGTGCAGGGCTACGAGCAGTACTTC. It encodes CASSLVQGYEQYF.

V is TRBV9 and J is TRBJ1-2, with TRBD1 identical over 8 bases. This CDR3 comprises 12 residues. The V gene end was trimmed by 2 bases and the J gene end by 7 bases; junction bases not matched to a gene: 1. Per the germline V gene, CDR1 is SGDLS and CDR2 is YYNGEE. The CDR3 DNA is TGTGCCAGCAGCGTCGACAGGGGTGGCTACACCTTC. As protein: CASSVDRGGYTF.

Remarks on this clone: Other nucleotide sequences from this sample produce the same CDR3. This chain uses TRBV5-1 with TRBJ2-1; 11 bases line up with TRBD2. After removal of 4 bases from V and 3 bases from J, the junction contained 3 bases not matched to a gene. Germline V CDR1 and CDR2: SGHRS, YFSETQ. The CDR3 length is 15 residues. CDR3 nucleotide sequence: TGCGCCAGCAGCGACGGGACTAGCGGCTACAATGAGCAGTTCTTC. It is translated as CASSDGTSGYNEQFF.

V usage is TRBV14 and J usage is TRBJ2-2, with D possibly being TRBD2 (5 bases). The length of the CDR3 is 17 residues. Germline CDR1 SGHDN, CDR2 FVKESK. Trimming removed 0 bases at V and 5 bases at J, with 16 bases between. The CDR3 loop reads CASSQERFRGVTGELFF. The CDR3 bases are TGTGCCAGCAGCCAAGAACGTTTTCGGGGTGTGACCGGGGAGCTGTTTTTT.

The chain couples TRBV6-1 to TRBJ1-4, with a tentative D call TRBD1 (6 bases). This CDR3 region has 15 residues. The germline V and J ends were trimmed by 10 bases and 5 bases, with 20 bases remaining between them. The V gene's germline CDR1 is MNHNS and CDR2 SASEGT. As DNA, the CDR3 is TGTGCCACCCTTGCCCGACAGGAAAGAAATGAAAAACTGTTTTTT. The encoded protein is CATLARQERNEKLFF.

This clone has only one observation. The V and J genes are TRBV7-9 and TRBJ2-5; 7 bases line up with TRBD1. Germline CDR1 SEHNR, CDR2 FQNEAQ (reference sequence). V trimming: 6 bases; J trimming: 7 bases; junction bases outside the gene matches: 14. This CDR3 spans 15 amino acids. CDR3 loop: CASSQYRGGSGTQYF. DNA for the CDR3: TGTGCCAGCAGTCAGTACAGGGGCGGGTCCGGGACCCAGTACTTC.

The CDR3 protein is CASSYSPNNEQFF. In DNA, the CDR3 is TGTGCCAGCAGTTACTCCCCCAACAATGAGCAGTTCTTC. V and J are TRBV6-5 and TRBJ2-1; no firm D call. The germline V and J ends were trimmed by 0 bases and 5 bases, with 5 bases remaining between them. This CDR3 has 13 residues. In germline, CDR1 is MNHEY, CDR2 SVGAGI.

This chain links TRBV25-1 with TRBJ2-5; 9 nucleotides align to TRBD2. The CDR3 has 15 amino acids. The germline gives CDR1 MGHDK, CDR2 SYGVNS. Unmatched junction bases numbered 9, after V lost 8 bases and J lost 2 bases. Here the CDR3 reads CASRASGTLQETQYF. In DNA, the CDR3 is TGTGCCAGCCGGGCTAGCGGGACCCTGCAAGAGACCCAGTACTTC.

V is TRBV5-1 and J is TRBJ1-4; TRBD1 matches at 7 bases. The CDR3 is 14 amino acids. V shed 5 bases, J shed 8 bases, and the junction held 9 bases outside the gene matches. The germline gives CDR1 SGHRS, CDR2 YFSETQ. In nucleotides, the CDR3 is TGCGCCAGCAGGAGTACAGGGGTAGAGGAAAAACTGTTTTTT. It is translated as CASRSTGVEEKLFF.

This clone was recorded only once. The CDR3 is CASRPSVSSDYEQYF. Written as DNA, the CDR3 is TGTGCCAGCAGACCCTCGGTGTCGAGCGACTACGAGCAGTACTTC. The chain is built from TRBV7-9 and TRBJ2-7; D is unresolved. The CDR3 extends over 15 amino acids. The germline V gene has CDR1 SEHNR and CDR2 FQNEAQ (reference sequence). The ends were cut back, 6 bases at V and 3 bases at J, with 18 bases in the middle.

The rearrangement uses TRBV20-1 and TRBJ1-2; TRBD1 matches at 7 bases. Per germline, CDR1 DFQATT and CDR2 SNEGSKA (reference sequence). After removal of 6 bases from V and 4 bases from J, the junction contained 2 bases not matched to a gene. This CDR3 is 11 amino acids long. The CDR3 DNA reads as TGCAGTGCCGCAGGGGGCTATGGCTACACCTTC. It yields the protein CSAAGGYGYTF.

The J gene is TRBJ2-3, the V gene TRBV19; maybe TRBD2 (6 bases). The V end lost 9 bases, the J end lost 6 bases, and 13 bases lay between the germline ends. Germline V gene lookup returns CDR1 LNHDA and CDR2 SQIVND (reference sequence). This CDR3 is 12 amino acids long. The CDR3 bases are TGTGCCAGCAAACCTGGGGGGGATACGCAGTATTTT. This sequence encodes CASKPGGDTQYF.

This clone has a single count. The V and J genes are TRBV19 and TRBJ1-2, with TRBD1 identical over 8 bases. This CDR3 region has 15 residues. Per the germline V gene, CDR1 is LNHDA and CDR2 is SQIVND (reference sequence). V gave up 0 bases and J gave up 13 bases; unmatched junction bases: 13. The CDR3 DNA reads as TGTGCCAGTAGTATAGATCGGGACAGGCGTGTAGAAGGCACCTTC. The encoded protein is CASSIDRDRRVEGTF.

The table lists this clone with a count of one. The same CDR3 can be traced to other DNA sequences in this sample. The CDR3 DNA follows: TGTGCCAGCTCACCCCGACAGGGAGAGACCCAGTACTTC. This sequence encodes CASSPRQGETQYF. The chain is built from TRBV18 and TRBJ2-5; the match to TRBD1 covers 7 bases. From germline, CDR1 is KGHSH and CDR2 LQKENI. This CDR3 is 13 amino acids long. J lost 4 bases, V lost 3 bases, and 2 bases had no gene match.

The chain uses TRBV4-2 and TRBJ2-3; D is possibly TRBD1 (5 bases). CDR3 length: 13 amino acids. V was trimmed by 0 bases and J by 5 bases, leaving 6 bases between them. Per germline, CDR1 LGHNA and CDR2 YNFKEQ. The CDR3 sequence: CASSQDRGDTQYF. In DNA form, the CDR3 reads TGTGCCAGCAGCCAAGATAGGGGAGATACGCAGTATTTT.

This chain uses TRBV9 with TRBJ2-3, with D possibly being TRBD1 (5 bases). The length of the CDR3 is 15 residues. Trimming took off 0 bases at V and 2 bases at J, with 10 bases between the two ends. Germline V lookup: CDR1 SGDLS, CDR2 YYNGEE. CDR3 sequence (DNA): TGTGCCAGCAGCGTAGCAGGGCGGATCACAGATACGCAGTATTTT. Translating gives CASSVAGRITDTQYF. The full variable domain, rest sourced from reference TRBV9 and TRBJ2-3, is DSGVTQTPKHLITATGQRVTLRCSPRSGDLSVYWYQQSLDQGLQFLIQYYNGEERAKGNILERFSAQQFPDLHSELNLSSLELGDSALYFCASSVAGRITDTQYFGPGTRLTVL.